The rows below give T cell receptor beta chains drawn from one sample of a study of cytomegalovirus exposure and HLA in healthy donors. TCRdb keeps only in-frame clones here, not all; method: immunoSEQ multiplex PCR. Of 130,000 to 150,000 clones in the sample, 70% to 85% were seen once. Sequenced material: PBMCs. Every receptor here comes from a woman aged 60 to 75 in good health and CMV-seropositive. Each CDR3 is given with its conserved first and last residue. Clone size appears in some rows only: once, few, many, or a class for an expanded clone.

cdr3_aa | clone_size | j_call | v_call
CASSLRGTAYSNQPQHF | few | TRBJ1-5 | TRBV27
CASSLVPGAKNIQYF | NA | TRBJ2-4 | TRBV7-9
CASSKGQGAFEQYF | NA | TRBJ2-7 | TRBV19
CASSYRGSTEAFF | NA | TRBJ1-1 | TRBV6-6
CASSTVAGNTDTQYF | NA | TRBJ2-3 | TRBV19
CASAIQQGNTEAFF | NA | TRBJ1-1 | TRBV27
CASSMIRTGLFTGNTIYF | many | TRBJ1-3 | TRBV19
CASSFKAYTGELFF | NA | TRBJ2-2 | TRBV6-4
CSVGGLNIQYF | NA | TRBJ2-4 | TRBV29-1
CASSYPMATQYF | NA | TRBJ2-5 | TRBV6-6
CASSFGAGLDTGELFF | NA | TRBJ2-2 | TRBV11-2
CASSRGGWETQYF | NA | TRBJ2-5 | TRBV5-4
CASSVSGAEKLFF | NA | TRBJ1-4 | TRBV9
CASSRGSYEQYF | NA | TRBJ2-7 | TRBV27
CASISERLSYEQYF | NA | TRBJ2-7 | TRBV19
CASSLRGYNQPQHF | NA | TRBJ1-5 | TRBV28
CASSSPRTGDTEAFF | NA | TRBJ1-1 | TRBV7-8
CASSPSSEQFF | NA | TRBJ2-1 | TRBV7-2
CASNPRGGLADYNEQFF | NA | TRBJ2-1 | TRBV2
CASSDRVDKNIQYF | NA | TRBJ2-4 | TRBV5-4
CASSLKRDTGMNTEAFF | NA | TRBJ1-1 | TRBV18
CASSYATGGWTEAFF | NA | TRBJ1-1 | TRBV28
CASSSTGLGETQYF | NA | TRBJ2-5 | TRBV27
CASSLGTSVNEQFF | NA | TRBJ2-1 | TRBV5-4
CASSTASGAGELFF | NA | TRBJ2-2 | TRBV5-1
CASSYQADSYEQYF | NA | TRBJ2-7 | TRBV5-1
CASSGDTSYEQYF | NA | TRBJ2-7 | TRBV2
CASSLDLASSEKLFF | NA | TRBJ1-4 | TRBV11-2
CASSSAGSSYNEQFF | once | TRBJ2-1 | TRBV4-2
CASSISGTPYEQYF | NA | TRBJ2-7 | TRBV28
CAWSVLNRVPQTFF | NA | TRBJ1-1 | TRBV30
CASSLGRAQTDTQYF | NA | TRBJ2-3 | TRBV7-2
CASSLEASGGRNIQYF | NA | TRBJ2-4 | TRBV5-1
CASSLTGGESYEQFF | NA | TRBJ2-1 | TRBV11-2
CASSQETLAGYNEQFF | NA | TRBJ2-1 | TRBV4-2
CASSMGGGRSNQPQHF | NA | TRBJ1-5 | TRBV19
CASSLARTSGINEQFF | NA | TRBJ2-1 | TRBV7-2
CASSGGLFQETQYF | NA | TRBJ2-5 | TRBV9
CASSRRTSGILNTLYEQYF | NA | TRBJ2-7 | TRBV4-2
CASSQDPWSEYGYTF | once | TRBJ1-2 | TRBV4-3
CASSLEAGSRYEQYF | few | TRBJ2-7 | TRBV11-2
CASSLFAVRSYEQYF | NA | TRBJ2-7 | TRBV5-5
CASSPYEAASYEQYF | NA | TRBJ2-7 | TRBV9
CASSQSLPGQTNTEAFF | NA | TRBJ1-1 | TRBV23-1
CASSQDIPGANVLTF | NA | TRBJ2-6 | TRBV14
CASSPLGRREQYF | NA | TRBJ2-7 | TRBV5-8
CAFWRGGLNEQFF | NA | TRBJ2-1 | TRBV30
CASSLAPGWNTGELFF | few | TRBJ2-2 | TRBV5-4
CASSPSSETQYF | NA | TRBJ2-5 | TRBV11-2
CATSRFMNTEAFF | NA | TRBJ1-1 | TRBV15
CASSFGGGLAGFETQYF | NA | TRBJ2-5 | TRBV7-9
CASSLQVHQPQHF | NA | TRBJ1-5 | TRBV27
CASSQDWSKETQYF | NA | TRBJ2-5 | TRBV18
CASSPPTRTGESEQFF | NA | TRBJ2-1 | TRBV7-9